This paragraph reports one T cell receptor (beta chain). These data originate in a study of control samples from healthy donors and cancer patients. Clones were read by immunoSEQ multiplex PCR, and TCRdb kept only the in-frame ones, dropping some. Of some 74,000 clones listed, over 80% are singletons. The sequenced sample consisted of blood. The receptor was derived from a man aged 55-75 years in good health.

CDR3 nucleotides: TGTGCCATCCTCCGTAGTCCCCGCTCGGCTTTCTTT. Amino acid sequence: CAILRSPRSAFF. V usage is TRBV28 and J usage is TRBJ1-1; no clear D. From germline, CDR1 is MDHEN and CDR2 SYDVKM. CDR3 length: 12 amino acids. V shed 10 bases and J shed 11 bases, with 20 bases lying between them.